This T cell receptor beta chain derives from a study of OX40 agonist ivuxolimab in advanced cancers. About the study: Partial responses were achieved by three patients, one with hepatocellular carcinoma and two with cutaneous melanoma. General study points: Near-lowest levels of clonal expansion characterized partial responders at 0.1-3.0 mg/kg.

Germline V CDR1 and CDR2: SGHAT, FQNNGV. Unmatched junction bases numbered 16, after V lost 5 bases and J lost 10 bases. The CDR3 length is 15 residues. Enrollment shut out patients with autoimmune disease history or systemic immunosuppression. A remark on this clone: The antigen is unknown.

TCRdb keeps only in-frame clones here, not all; method: immunoSEQ multiplex PCR. The sample records around 70,000 clones, roughly 85% being singletons. This TCR came from an adult with an advanced solid tumor such as melanoma, head and neck, liver or kidney cancer. Material: CD4+ or CD8+ T cells sorted from blood, obtained in a trial of the OX40 agonist ivuxolimab. V gene TRBV11-2 combines with J gene TRBJ1-1; 7 bases match TRBD1. The CDR3 DNA reads TGTGCCAGCAGCCCCCGACAGGGACTACCGTCGGGAGCTTTCTTT. Translating gives CASSPRQGLPSGAFF.